Listed below are T cell receptor beta chains from one sample, sequenced in a study of cytomegalovirus exposure and HLA in healthy donors. Assay used: immunoSEQ multiplex PCR; TCRdb lists only in-frame clones, some missing. The sample lists roughly 140,000 clones, approximately 80% occurring once. The sequenced sample consisted of PBMCs. The receptor set was obtained from a boy aged 2 to 9 in good health and CMV-seronegative. Both conserved end residues are part of each CDR3. A D gene is named only where the DNA matches it firmly. Rows give clone size only sometimes, using once, few, many, or a class for an expanded clone.

J gene: TRBJ1-2; clone size: -; D gene: TRBD1; V gene: TRBV11-1; CDR3 protein: CASSLEGRQGRGNYGYTF; CDR3 DNA: TGTGCCAGCAGCTTAGAGGGGAGACAGGGGAGGGGTAACTATGGCTACACCTTC
J gene: TRBJ2-1; clone size: -; D gene: TRBD1; V gene: TRBV7-2; CDR3 protein: CASSLGDRVHEQFF; CDR3 DNA: TGTGCCAGCAGCTTAGGGGACAGGGTACATGAGCAGTTCTTC
J gene: TRBJ1-1; clone size: -; D gene: -; V gene: TRBV5-1; CDR3 protein: CASSLRGGTKGTEAFF; CDR3 DNA: TGCGCCAGCAGCTTGCGTGGCGGGACCAAGGGCACTGAAGCTTTCTTT
J gene: TRBJ2-1; clone size: -; D gene: -; V gene: TRBV2; CDR3 protein: CASRGLYNEQFF; CDR3 DNA: TGTGCCAGCAGGGGGCTTTACAATGAGCAGTTCTTC
J gene: TRBJ2-1; clone size: -; D gene: TRBD2; V gene: TRBV7-9; CDR3 protein: CASSFRLAGRENEQFF; CDR3 DNA: TGTGCCAGCAGCTTCAGACTAGCGGGGAGGGAGAATGAGCAGTTCTTC
J gene: TRBJ2-7; clone size: -; D gene: -; V gene: TRBV7-2; CDR3 protein: CASSLRGMATYEQYF; CDR3 DNA: TGTGCCAGCAGCTTACGCGGTATGGCTACCTACGAGCAGTACTTC
J gene: TRBJ2-7; clone size: -; D gene: TRBD2; V gene: TRBV6-1; CDR3 protein: CASRGTSGSTNEQYF; CDR3 DNA: TGTGCCAGCAGAGGGACTAGCGGGAGTACGAACGAGCAGTACTTC
J gene: TRBJ1-1; clone size: -; D gene: -; V gene: TRBV7-8; CDR3 protein: CASSPAGRLRVAFF; CDR3 DNA: TGTGCCAGCAGCCCCGCTGGGCGTCTAAGAGTAGCTTTCTTT
J gene: TRBJ1-4; clone size: once; D gene: -; V gene: TRBV6-5; CDR3 protein: CASSYVRGSTNEKLFF; CDR3 DNA: TGTGCCAGCAGTTACGTTAGAGGATCAACTAATGAAAAACTGTTTTTT
J gene: TRBJ2-3; clone size: -; D gene: TRBD1; V gene: TRBV5-4; CDR3 protein: CASRQDRASTDTQYF; CDR3 DNA: TGTGCCAGCAGGCAGGACAGGGCTAGCACAGATACGCAGTATTTT
J gene: TRBJ2-7; clone size: -; D gene: -; V gene: TRBV20-1; CDR3 protein: CSAWAEGEQYF; CDR3 DNA: TGCAGTGCTTGGGCCGAAGGCGAGCAGTACTTC
J gene: TRBJ1-1; clone size: -; D gene: -; V gene: TRBV30; CDR3 protein: CAWSVFPRAFF; CDR3 DNA: TGTGCCTGGAGTGTTTTCCCGAGGGCTTTCTTT
J gene: TRBJ1-1; clone size: once; D gene: TRBD1; V gene: TRBV7-9; CDR3 protein: CSSSLEVTGQRAFF; CDR3 DNA: TGTTCCAGCAGCTTAGAAGTGACAGGGCAAAGAGCTTTCTTT
J gene: TRBJ2-1; clone size: -; D gene: -; V gene: TRBV29-1; CDR3 protein: CSVVSVLYEQFF; CDR3 DNA: TGCAGCGTCGTTAGCGTCCTTTATGAGCAGTTCTTC
J gene: TRBJ1-4; clone size: -; D gene: -; V gene: TRBV13; CDR3 protein: CASSRRLATNEKLFF; CDR3 DNA: TGTGCCAGCAGCCGACGACTTGCAACTAATGAAAAACTGTTTTTT
J gene: TRBJ1-1; clone size: -; D gene: TRBD1; V gene: TRBV28; CDR3 protein: CASSSQGVNTEAFF; CDR3 DNA: TGTGCCAGCAGTTCTCAGGGGGTGAACACTGAAGCTTTCTTT
J gene: TRBJ2-1; clone size: -; D gene: TRBD1; V gene: TRBV4-3; CDR3 protein: CASSQVRDRANGNEQFF; CDR3 DNA: TGCGCCAGCAGCCAAGTACGAGACAGGGCTAACGGAAATGAGCAGTTCTTC
J gene: TRBJ1-1; clone size: -; D gene: TRBD1; V gene: TRBV7-2; CDR3 protein: CASSPWTGNTEAFF; CDR3 DNA: TGTGCCAGCAGCCCTTGGACAGGGAACACTGAAGCTTTCTTT
J gene: TRBJ1-2; clone size: -; D gene: -; V gene: TRBV7-2; CDR3 protein: CASSLVAAVRRDGYTF; CDR3 DNA: TGTGCCAGCAGCTTAGTGGCGGCGGTGCGGCGGGATGGCTACACCTTC
J gene: TRBJ1-2; clone size: once; D gene: -; V gene: TRBV19; CDR3 protein: CASSAGYGYTF; CDR3 DNA: TGTGCCAGTAGTGCGGGTTATGGCTACACCTTC
J gene: TRBJ2-3; clone size: -; D gene: -; V gene: TRBV19; CDR3 protein: CASSSEVSPTSAQYF; CDR3 DNA: TGTGCCAGTAGTTCGGAGGTTAGCCCTACCAGTGCGCAGTATTTT
J gene: TRBJ2-7; clone size: -; D gene: -; V gene: TRBV29-1; CDR3 protein: CSVEVWGEGSYEQYF; CDR3 DNA: TGCAGCGTCGAGGTTTGGGGAGAAGGTTCCTACGAGCAGTACTTC